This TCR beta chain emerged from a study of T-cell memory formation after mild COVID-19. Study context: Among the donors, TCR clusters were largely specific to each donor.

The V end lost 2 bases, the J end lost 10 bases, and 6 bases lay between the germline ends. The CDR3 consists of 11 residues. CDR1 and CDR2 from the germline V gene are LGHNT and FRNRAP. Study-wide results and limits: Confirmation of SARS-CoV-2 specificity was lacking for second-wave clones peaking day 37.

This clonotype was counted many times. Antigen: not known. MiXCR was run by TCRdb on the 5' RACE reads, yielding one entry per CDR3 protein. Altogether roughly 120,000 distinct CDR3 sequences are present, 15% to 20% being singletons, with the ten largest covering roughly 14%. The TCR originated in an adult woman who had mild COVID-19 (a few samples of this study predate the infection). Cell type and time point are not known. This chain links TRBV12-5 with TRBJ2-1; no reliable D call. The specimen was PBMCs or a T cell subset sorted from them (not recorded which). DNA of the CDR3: TGTGCTAGTGGTTTGCCCTGGGAGCAGTTCTTC. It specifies CASGLPWEQFF.